The source of this T cell receptor beta chain is a study of cytomegalovirus exposure and HLA in healthy donors. This clone was detected only a few times. Its antigen remains unknown. The PCR made use of 60 Vbeta and 13 Jbeta primers. The repertoire was sequenced with immunoSEQ multiplex PCR; TCRdb's copy has only in-frame clones and lacks some. The sample has about 160,000 clones; under 90% are singletons. V lost 6 bases, J lost 4 bases, and 3 bases stayed unmatched. This CDR3 spans 13 amino acids. The germline V gene encodes CDR1 MDHEN and CDR2 SYDVKM. Study results and limitations: An analysis was carried out at a later point. It showed that HLA-associated TCR beta chains were more clonally expanded than equally common non-associated chains. DRB1 had the most TCR associations and HLA-C the fewest, a later analysis found, with rates varying by HLA locus.

The sequenced material came from PBMCs. The sequence derives from a man under 40 in good health and CMV-seronegative. V is TRBV28 and J is TRBJ1-2, with 9 bases lining up with TRBD1. The DNA of the CDR3 is TGTGCCAGCAGGGGGACAGGGCCCTATGGCTACACCTTC. It encodes CASRGTGPYGYTF.